This TCR beta chain emerged from a study of T cells in Graves' hyperthyroidism and ophthalmopathy. Study observations and caveats: Most clonotypes expanded in the thyroid (above 0.001) were also present in blood.

Turning to this clonotype: The antigen is unknown.

From RNA transcripts, TCR beta CDR3 regions were amplified. RT-PCR in the first round (using the HTBI primer set) targeted the TCR CDR3. One entry per CDR3 protein results from TCRdb running MiXCR on the multiplex PCR reads. The repertoire holds approximately 700,000 distinct CDR3 sequences, 15% to 20% seen once, with 8.4% in the top ten. The TCR was taken from a man between 18 and 29 years old with Graves' hyperthyroidism. Sequenced material: blood.

Here the CDR3 DNA reads TGTGCCAGCAGCCACGGGGCTTCCGTTGAGGCGGCCCAGTACTTC. It yields the protein CASSHGASVEAAQYF. The genes are TRBV7-4 and TRBJ2-5; D tentatively reads TRBD1 or TRBD2 (5 bases each). The germline gives CDR1 SGHVT, CDR2 SQSDAQ. CDR3 size: 15 residues. The germline V and J ends were trimmed by 5 bases and 9 bases, with 22 bases remaining between them. The full variable domain, in which reference TRBV7-4 and TRBJ2-5 provide the parts outside the CDR3, is GAGVSQSPRYKVAKRGRDVALRCDSISGHVTLYWYRQTLGQGSEVLTYSQSDAQRDKSGRPSGRFSAERPERSVSTLKIQRTEQGDSAVYLCASSHGASVEAAQYFGPGTRLLVL.